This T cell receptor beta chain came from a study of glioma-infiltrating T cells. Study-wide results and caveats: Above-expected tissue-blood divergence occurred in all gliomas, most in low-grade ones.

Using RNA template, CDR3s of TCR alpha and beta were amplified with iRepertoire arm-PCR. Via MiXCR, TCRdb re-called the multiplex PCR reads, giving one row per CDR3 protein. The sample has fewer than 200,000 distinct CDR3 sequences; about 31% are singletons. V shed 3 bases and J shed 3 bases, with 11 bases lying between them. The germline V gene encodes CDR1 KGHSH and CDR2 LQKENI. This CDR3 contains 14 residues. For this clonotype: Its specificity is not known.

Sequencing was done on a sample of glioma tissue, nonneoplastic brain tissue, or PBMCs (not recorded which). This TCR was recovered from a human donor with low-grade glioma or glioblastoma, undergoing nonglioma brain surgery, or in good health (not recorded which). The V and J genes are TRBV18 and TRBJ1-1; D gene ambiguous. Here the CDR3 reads CASSPPRAHTEAFF. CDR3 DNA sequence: TGTGCCAGCTCACCCCCTCGGGCGCACACTGAAGCTTTCTTT.